This record looks at one T cell receptor (beta chain) sequence and its context. This entry is derived from a study of T cell responses to AZD1222 COVID-19 vaccine. Clones were sequenced by immunoSEQ multiplex PCR, and TCRdb holds only the in-frame ones, with some missing. The sample includes approximately 150,000 clones, about 90% of them seen just once. The material sequenced was peripheral blood, taken 28 days after the second dose of the MenACWY control vaccine. This clonotype was sampled from an adult who received the MenACWY meningococcal vaccine as a control.

The CDR3 sequence is CASSPGRTYQETQYF. In DNA form, the CDR3 reads TGTGCCTCCTCCCCGGGACGGACGTACCAAGAGACCCAGTACTTC. The V gene is TRBV24-1, the J gene TRBJ2-5, with D possibly being TRBD1 or TRBD2 (5 bases each). The CDR3 has 15 residues. Between the trimmed V and J ends, which lost 12 bases and 0 bases, there was a span of 19 bases. Germline V gene sequence: CDR1 KGHDR, CDR2 SFDVKD.